Listed below are T cell receptor beta chains from one sample, sequenced in a study of blood T cell repertoires in COVID-19. Method: immunoSEQ multiplex PCR; TCRdb's copy keeps in-frame clones and lacks some. The sample includes some 170,000 clones, approximately 88% of them seen just once. The sequenced sample was peripheral blood. Receptors were obtained from an elderly woman with active or convalescent COVID-19. Both conserved end residues are part of each CDR3. Fields, in order: clone size, V gene, D gene, J gene, CDR3 DNA, CDR3 protein. The D gene is left open where the match is weak. The size of a clone is reported for some rows only, either as once, few or many, or as a class for expanded clones.

abundance: few
v_gene: TRBV5-1
d_gene: .
j_gene: TRBJ1-2
CDR3nt: TGCGCCAGCAGCTTGGAGGGACAAGTCTATGGCTACACCTTC
CDR3aa: CASSLEGQVYGYTF

abundance: .
v_gene: TRBV5-4
d_gene: TRBD1
j_gene: TRBJ1-4
CDR3nt: TGTGCCAGCAGCTTGAAAACAGGGGGAGGAGAAAAACTGTTTTTT
CDR3aa: CASSLKTGGGEKLFF

abundance: .
v_gene: TRBV5-1
d_gene: .
j_gene: TRBJ1-1
CDR3nt: TGCGCCAGCAGCCCACAGCCGAACACTGAAGCTTTCTTT
CDR3aa: CASSPQPNTEAFF

abundance: .
v_gene: TRBV18
d_gene: .
j_gene: TRBJ1-2
CDR3nt: TGTGCCAGCTCACCGGACAGCTATGGCTACACCTTC
CDR3aa: CASSPDSYGYTF

abundance: .
v_gene: TRBV7-8
d_gene: TRBD2
j_gene: TRBJ2-2
CDR3nt: TGTGCCAGCAGCCCGAGGACTAGCGGGGGCCTGTACACCGGGGAGCTGTTTTTT
CDR3aa: CASSPRTSGGLYTGELFF

abundance: .
v_gene: TRBV19
d_gene: .
j_gene: TRBJ1-6
CDR3nt: TGTGCCAGTACCGGACTCTTTGGGGATTCACCCCTCCACTTT
CDR3aa: CASTGLFGDSPLHF

abundance: .
v_gene: TRBV9
d_gene: .
j_gene: TRBJ1-2
CDR3nt: TGTGCCAGCAGCACTCACCCCGGGGGAGACAACTATGGCTACACCTTC
CDR3aa: CASSTHPGGDNYGYTF

abundance: .
v_gene: TRBV18
d_gene: .
j_gene: TRBJ2-5
CDR3nt: TGTGCCAGCTCCCCTCCAAGCTACCTCCAAGAGACCCAGTACTTC
CDR3aa: CASSPPSYLQETQYF

abundance: .
v_gene: TRBV2
d_gene: .
j_gene: TRBJ2-1
CDR3nt: TGTGCCAGCAGTGTCGAGGGGGACAATGAGCAGTTCTTC
CDR3aa: CASSVEGDNEQFF

abundance: .
v_gene: TRBV6-6
d_gene: .
j_gene: TRBJ1-5
CDR3nt: TGTGCCAGCAGTTACTCGCCGGGAGATAGCAATCAGCCCCAGCATTTT
CDR3aa: CASSYSPGDSNQPQHF

abundance: .
v_gene: TRBV5-4
d_gene: .
j_gene: TRBJ1-4
CDR3nt: TGTGCCAGCAGCTTGGCTCTGGGAGCTAATGAAAAACTGTTTTTT
CDR3aa: CASSLALGANEKLFF

abundance: few
v_gene: TRBV9
d_gene: .
j_gene: TRBJ2-3
CDR3nt: TGTGCCAGCAGCCTCTCCCAGGGGGGCCGCACAGATACGCAGTATTTT
CDR3aa: CASSLSQGGRTDTQYF

abundance: .
v_gene: TRBV11-2
d_gene: TRBD1
j_gene: TRBJ1-2
CDR3nt: TGTGCCAGCAGCTCAAGCAGCTTTGGGACAGGGGAAGGCTACACCTTC
CDR3aa: CASSSSSFGTGEGYTF

abundance: .
v_gene: TRBV19
d_gene: .
j_gene: TRBJ1-2
CDR3nt: TGTGCCAGTAGTGGGGTGAGGGGGTATGGCTACACCTTC
CDR3aa: CASSGVRGYGYTF

abundance: .
v_gene: TRBV9
d_gene: TRBD1
j_gene: TRBJ1-2
CDR3nt: TGTGCCAGCAGCGCGACAGGGACTTATGGCTACACCTTC
CDR3aa: CASSATGTYGYTF

abundance: once
v_gene: TRBV5-8
d_gene: .
j_gene: TRBJ2-6
CDR3nt: TGTGCCAGCAGCTTGACTTCCTCCACCTCTGGGGCCAACGTCCTGACTTTC
CDR3aa: CASSLTSSTSGANVLTF

abundance: .
v_gene: TRBV20-1
d_gene: .
j_gene: TRBJ1-2
CDR3nt: TGCAGTGCTAGAGAACTCTATGGCTACACCTTC
CDR3aa: CSARELYGYTF

abundance: .
v_gene: TRBV19
d_gene: .
j_gene: TRBJ2-7
CDR3nt: TGTGCCAGTAGTATGGTACAGGGCTACGAGCAGTACTTC
CDR3aa: CASSMVQGYEQYF

abundance: .
v_gene: TRBV4-1
d_gene: .
j_gene: TRBJ1-4
CDR3nt: TGCGCCAGCAGCCAAGAGGGTGAACGGGACACCTCTGCGGAAAAACTGTTTTTT
CDR3aa: CASSQEGERDTSAEKLFF

abundance: .
v_gene: TRBV19
d_gene: TRBD1
j_gene: TRBJ1-3
CDR3nt: TGTGCCAGTAGTACCGGGACAGTAAAGGTTGGAGGAAACACCATATATTTT
CDR3aa: CASSTGTVKVGGNTIYF

abundance: .
v_gene: TRBV19
d_gene: .
j_gene: TRBJ1-3
CDR3nt: TGTGCCACTATGGCAGGAGGGTTTTATTCTGGAAACACCATATATTTT
CDR3aa: CATMAGGFYSGNTIYF

abundance: .
v_gene: TRBV3-1/TRBV3-2
d_gene: TRBD1
j_gene: TRBJ1-6
CDR3nt: TGTGCCAGCAGCCAAGAGGGCAGGGGGAGTTCACCCCTCCACTTT
CDR3aa: CASSQEGRGSSPLHF

abundance: .
v_gene: TRBV2
d_gene: TRBD2
j_gene: TRBJ2-1
CDR3nt: TGTGCCAGCAGTGTAGGGACTAGCGGTTCCTACAATGAGCAGTTCTTC
CDR3aa: CASSVGTSGSYNEQFF

abundance: few
v_gene: TRBV7-9
d_gene: .
j_gene: TRBJ1-2
CDR3nt: TGTGCCAGCAGCTTAGAGACAGAAAACTATGGCTACACCTTC
CDR3aa: CASSLETENYGYTF

abundance: .
v_gene: TRBV11-3
d_gene: TRBD2
j_gene: TRBJ2-1
CDR3nt: TGTGCCAGCAGCTCATTAGCGGGGCCGGACTACAATGAGCAGTTCTTC
CDR3aa: CASSSLAGPDYNEQFF